This is a list of T cell receptor beta chains from one sample in a study of blood T cell repertoires in COVID-19. Assay: immunoSEQ multiplex PCR; the TCRdb copy retains only in-frame clones and omits some. In the table there are almost 200,000 clones, 70% to 90% of which are singletons. Sequenced sample: PBMCs or T cells enriched from blood (not recorded which). All receptors come from a woman in her late teens or twenties who had recovered from COVID-19. Each CDR3 is given with its conserved first and last residue. D genes are given only for firm matches. A clone size is listed for some rows: how often the clone was seen (once, few, many), or a class if it is expanded.

TRBJ2-3	TRBD2	once	TRBV28	TGTGCCAGCAGTCGGGGGACTAGCGGGGGGCTAGATACGCAGTATTTT	CASSRGTSGGLDTQYF
TRBJ2-3	TRBD1	.	TRBV25-1	TGTGCCAGCAGTGAGGGACAGGGGATAATAGATACGCAGTATTTT	CASSEGQGIIDTQYF
TRBJ2-1	TRBD1	few	TRBV11-2	TGTGCCAGCAGCTTACGGGGACAGGGGGCCATCAGCTCCTACAATGAGCAGTTCTTC	CASSLRGQGAISSYNEQFF
TRBJ2-2	.	.	TRBV15	TGTGCCACCAGCCAGGACAGATTGAACACCGGGGAGCTGTTTTTT	CATSQDRLNTGELFF
TRBJ1-6	.	.	TRBV11-2	TGTGCCAGCAGACAACAGGGTAGTAATTCACCCCTCCACTTT	CASRQQGSNSPLHF
TRBJ2-5	.	.	TRBV7-7	TGTGCCAGCAGCTTAGCGGAGGGGTCCCAAGAGACCCAGTACTTC	CASSLAEGSQETQYF
TRBJ2-1	.	.	TRBV18	TGTGCCAGCTCACCGGACTCATACAATGAGCAGTTCTTC	CASSPDSYNEQFF
TRBJ2-2	TRBD1	.	TRBV4-1	TGCGCCAGCAGCCATCCGACAGGGTTCGCCGGGGAGCTGTTTTTT	CASSHPTGFAGELFF
TRBJ2-3	TRBD2	.	TRBV5-1	TGCGCCAGCAGCTTGCCTCGGGGGGGACTCGTCGGGGATACGCAGTATTTT	CASSLPRGGLVGDTQYF
TRBJ2-6	.	.	TRBV25-1	TGTGCCAGCAGTGACATACGGACAGCTGGGGCCAACGTCCTGACTTTC	CASSDIRTAGANVLTF
TRBJ1-1	.	.	TRBV27	TGTGCCAGCAGTTTTACGTTCGAGGATTATGCTTTCTTT	CASSFTFEDYAFF
TRBJ1-4	TRBD1	.	TRBV12-5	TGTGCTAGTGGGAGTGGGACAGCGAATGGGGGGGAAAAACTGTTTTTT	CASGSGTANGGEKLFF
TRBJ1-5	.	few	TRBV7-9	TGTGCCAGCAGCATAACAGGGAATCAGCCCCAGCATTTT	CASSITGNQPQHF
TRBJ2-3	TRBD2	.	TRBV20-1	TGCAGTGCTAGTAGCCCACTAGCGTCCACCACAGATACGCAGTATTTT	CSASSPLASTTDTQYF
TRBJ1-2	.	.	TRBV2	TGTGCCAGCAGTGAATCTAGGGGCCAAGGCTACACCTTC	CASSESRGQGYTF
TRBJ1-4	.	.	TRBV6-4	TGTGCCAGCAGCGTACAGGGTGGCCAGGAAAAACTGTTTTTT	CASSVQGGQEKLFF
TRBJ1-2	.	.	TRBV7-2	TGTGCCAGCAGCCCATTCGACGGGACTTTCTATGGCTACACCTTC	CASSPFDGTFYGYTF
TRBJ1-6	.	.	TRBV11-2	TGTGCCAGCAGCCGCGATTCACCCCTCCACTTT	CASSRDSPLHF
TRBJ1-2	TRBD1	.	TRBV2	TGTGCCAGCAGTGAAGCGCCAGGGGGTTATGGCTACACCTTC	CASSEAPGGYGYTF
TRBJ2-2	.	.	TRBV25-1	TGTGCCAGCAAAACAGGAGTGACCGGGGAGCTGTTTTTT	CASKTGVTGELFF
TRBJ1-4	.	.	TRBV6-1	TGTGCCAGCAGTGAAGGGACAGCCTATAATGAAAAACTGTTTTTT	CASSEGTAYNEKLFF
TRBJ1-5	TRBD1	.	TRBV24-1	TGTGCCACCAGTGATACGGGAACAGGGGGCCTTCAGCCCCAGCATTTT	CATSDTGTGGLQPQHF
TRBJ1-3	.	.	TRBV5-4	TGTGCCAGCAGCCCCAGGGCAGCTGGAAACACCATATATTTT	CASSPRAAGNTIYF
TRBJ1-3	.	.	TRBV7-9	TGTGCCAGCAGCTTAGCGTCGGGCAGGGAATTGAGAAACACCATATATTTT	CASSLASGRELRNTIYF
TRBJ1-6	TRBD1	.	TRBV5-4	TGTGCCAGCAGCCCTACCCTCGGGACAGGGGGATCACCCCTCCACTTT	CASSPTLGTGGSPLHF
TRBJ2-2	.	once	TRBV7-2	TGTGCCAGCAGCCCTTTTGGACTGACCACCGGGGAGCTGTTTTTT	CASSPFGLTTGELFF
TRBJ1-4	TRBD1	.	TRBV30	TGTGCCTGGAGTCTCGGGACAGGGAAAGGTGAAAAACTGTTTTTT	CAWSLGTGKGEKLFF
TRBJ1-3	.	.	TRBV6-5	TGTGCCAGTCGGACGGGAAGAAACACCATATATTTT	CASRTGRNTIYF
TRBJ1-2	.	.	TRBV28	TGTGCCAGCAGTCCGGGACACACCTATGGCTACACCTTC	CASSPGHTYGYTF
TRBJ2-5	TRBD1	.	TRBV10-3	TGTGCCATCAGTGAGACAGGGGGCGGGGAGACCCAGTACTTC	CAISETGGGETQYF
TRBJ1-1	.	few	TRBV7-9	TGTGCCAGCAGCTTAGTTGGGGGGGAGGCTGAAGCTTTCTTT	CASSLVGGEAEAFF
TRBJ1-6	.	.	TRBV28	TGTGCCAGCGGAGCGGGTAATTCACCCCTCCACTTT	CASGAGNSPLHF
TRBJ1-3	TRBD1	.	TRBV5-1	TGCGCCAGCAGCAAGACAGGGCTCGAAAACACCATATATTTT	CASSKTGLENTIYF
TRBJ1-3	TRBD1	.	TRBV7-9	TGTGCCACAAACGCCTGGGGACAGGAGAAGCCCCACTCTGGAAACACCATATATTTT	CATNAWGQEKPHSGNTIYF
TRBJ1-1	.	.	TRBV30	TGTGCCTGGAGCAAACAGTTTACTGAAGCTTTCTTT	CAWSKQFTEAFF
TRBJ2-6	TRBD1	.	TRBV28	TGTGCCAGCAGCCATGGACAGGGGTACCCTGGGGCCAACGTCCTGACTTTC	CASSHGQGYPGANVLTF
TRBJ1-2	.	.	TRBV3-1/TRBV3-2	TGTGCCAGCAGCCAACGCGAATACGGCTACACCTTC	CASSQREYGYTF
TRBJ1-5	.	.	TRBV28	TGTGCCAGCAGTATCTGGGCAGGGAGCAATCAGCCCCAGCATTTT	CASSIWAGSNQPQHF
TRBJ2-1	.	.	TRBV12-3/TRBV12-4	TGTGCCAGCAGTCGAGACACCGGTGAGCAGTTCTTC	CASSRDTGEQFF
TRBJ2-3	.	.	TRBV5-5	TGTGCCAGCAGCCCTGGGACAATAAGCACAGATACGCAGTATTTT	CASSPGTISTDTQYF